The 5 T cell receptor beta chains reported below all come from one sample, sequenced in a study of beta chain features in type 1 diabetes. Study results and limitations: People with Type 1 diabetes carried modestly yet significantly shorter TCRB CDR3s in all four CD4+ subsets.

No antigen has been assigned to these receptors. Sequenced material consisted of expressed TCRB transcripts (all of the isolated RNA was reverse transcribed). Profiled with immunoSEQ multiplex PCR; TCRdb holds only in-frame clones, not every one. Among around 240,000 clones, roughly 17% were seen once, and the ten largest hold 0.07% to 0.095%. The sequenced sample consisted of naive CD4+ T cells from blood. Every receptor here comes from a man aged 25 to 40 with type 1 diabetes.

This clone was picked up a small number of times. This chain links TRBV29-1 with TRBJ2-5; D gene uncertain. The CDR3 is made up of 11 amino acids. V dropped 4 bases and J dropped 3 bases, with 6 bases sitting between them. Per the germline V gene, CDR1 is SQVTM and CDR2 is ANQGSEA. The CDR3 DNA follows: TGCAGCGTTGGGAGAGAAGAGACCCAGTACTTC. The encoded protein is CSVGREETQYF.

This chain connects TRBV7-9 to TRBJ2-1, with TRBD2 matching over 13 bases. CDR1 is SEHNR, CDR2 FQNEAQ, per germline (reference sequence). CDR3 length: 15 amino acids. The V and J ends lost 4 bases and 7 bases, in that order; junction bases with no gene match: 4. The DNA of the CDR3 is TGTGCCAGCAGCTCCCCGGGACTAGCGGGAAATGAGCAGTTCTTC. Translated, it gives CASSSPGLAGNEQFF.

This clone was recorded a few times. In the same sample, other DNA sequences code for this CDR3. The chain carries TRBV5-1 and TRBJ2-7; 10 bases line up with TRBD2. V gave up 4 bases and J gave up 1 base; unmatched junction bases: 2. CDR3 length: 14 amino acids. Germline V gene sequence: CDR1 SGHRS, CDR2 YFSETQ. The CDR3 loop is CASSLTSGSYEQYF. The CDR3 coding sequence is TGCGCCAGCAGCCTGACTAGCGGGTCCTACGAGCAGTACTTC.

The table lists this clone with a few counts. The chain recombines TRBV28 with TRBJ2-2; possible D gene TRBD1, 5 bases. V lost 4 bases and J lost 15, with 15 bases in between. The CDR3 is made up of 12 amino acids. In germline, CDR1 is MDHEN, CDR2 SYDVKM. The CDR3, as DNA: TGTGCCAGCAGTTCTCTAACAGGAGCCATGTTTTTT. Amino acid sequence: CASSSLTGAMFF. Full variable domain (rest looked up from reference TRBV28 and TRBJ2-2): DVKVTQSSRYLVKRTGEKVFLECVQDMDHENMFWYRQDPGLGLRLIYFSYDVKMKEKGDIPEGYSVSREKKERFSLILESASTNQTSMYLCASSSLTGAMFFGEGSRLTVL.

This clone has only a few counts. The gene calls are TRBV28 and TRBJ2-3, with 7 bases identical to TRBD1. V lost 6 bases and J lost 0; bases outside the gene matches: 6. CDR1 and CDR2 (germline): MDHEN, SYDVKM. This CDR3 has 15 residues. This CDR3 is CASSSRDSSTDTQYF. CDR3 nucleotides: TGTGCCAGCAGCAGCCGGGACAGTAGCACAGATACGCAGTATTTT.